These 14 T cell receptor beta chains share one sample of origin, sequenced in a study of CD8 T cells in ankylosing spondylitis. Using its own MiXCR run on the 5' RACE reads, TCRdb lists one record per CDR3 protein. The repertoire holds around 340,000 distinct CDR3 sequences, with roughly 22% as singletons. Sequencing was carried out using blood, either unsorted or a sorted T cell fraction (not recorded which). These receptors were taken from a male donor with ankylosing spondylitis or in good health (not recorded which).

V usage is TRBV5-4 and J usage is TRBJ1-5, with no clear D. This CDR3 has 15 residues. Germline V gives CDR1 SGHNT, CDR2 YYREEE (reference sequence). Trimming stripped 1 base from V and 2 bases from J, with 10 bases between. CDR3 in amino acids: CASSLPGGRNQPQHF. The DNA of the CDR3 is TGTGCCAGCAGCTTGCCAGGTGGGCGCAATCAGCCCCAGCATTTT.

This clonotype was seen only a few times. The chain's CDR3 is CAISASSDNQETQYF. DNA for the CDR3: TGTGCCATCAGTGCCTCTTCGGACAACCAAGAGACCCAGTACTTC. The V gene is TRBV10-3, the J gene TRBJ2-5, with D tentatively TRBD1 (5 bases). V lost 4 bases to trimming and J lost 0 bases, with 12 bases between them. Germline CDR1 is ENHRY and CDR2 is SYGVKD. This CDR3 is built from 15 residues.

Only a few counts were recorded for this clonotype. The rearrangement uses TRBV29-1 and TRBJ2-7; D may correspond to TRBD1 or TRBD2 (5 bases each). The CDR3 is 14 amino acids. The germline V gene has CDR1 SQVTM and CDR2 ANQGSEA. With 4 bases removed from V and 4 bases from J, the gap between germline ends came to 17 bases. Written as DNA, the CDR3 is TGCAGCGTTGTAGAAGGCAGGGACCCGTACGAGCAGTACTTC. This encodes CSVVEGRDPYEQYF.

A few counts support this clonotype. CDR3 sequence: CASSWQGNTGELFF. CDR3 sequence (DNA): TGTGCCAGCAGTTGGCAGGGGAACACCGGGGAGCTGTTTTTT. V gene TRBV12-3 or TRBV12-4 combines with J gene TRBJ2-2; a weak D match, TRBD1 (5 bases). The length of the CDR3 is 14 residues. With 4 bases removed from V and 1 base from J, the gap between germline ends came to 7 bases.

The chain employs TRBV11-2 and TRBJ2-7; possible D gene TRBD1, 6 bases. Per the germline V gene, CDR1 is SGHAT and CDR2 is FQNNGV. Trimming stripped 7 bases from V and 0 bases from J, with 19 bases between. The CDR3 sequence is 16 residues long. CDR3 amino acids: CASTNTSDRSSYEQYF. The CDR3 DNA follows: TGTGCCAGCACCAATACCTCGGACAGATCCTCCTACGAGCAGTACTTC.

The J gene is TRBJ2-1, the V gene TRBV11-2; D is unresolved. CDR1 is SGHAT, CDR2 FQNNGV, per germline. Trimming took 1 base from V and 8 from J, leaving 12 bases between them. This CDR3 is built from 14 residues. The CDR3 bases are TGTGCCAGCAGCTTAGGACGGGCAGGTCATGAGCAGTTCTTC. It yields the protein CASSLGRAGHEQFF. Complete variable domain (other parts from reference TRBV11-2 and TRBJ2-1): EAGVAQSPRYKIIEKRQSVAFWCNPISGHATLYWYQQILGQGPKLLIQFQNNGVVDDSQLPKDRFSAERLKGVDSTLKIQPAKLEDSAVYLCASSLGRAGHEQFFGPGTRLTVL.

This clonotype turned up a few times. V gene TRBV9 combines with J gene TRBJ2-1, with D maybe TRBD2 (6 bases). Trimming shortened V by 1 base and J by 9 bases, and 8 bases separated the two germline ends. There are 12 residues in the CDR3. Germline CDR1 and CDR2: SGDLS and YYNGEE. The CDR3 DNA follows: TGTGCCAGCAGCGTATCGGGAGTTGAGCAGTTCTTC. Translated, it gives CASSVSGVEQFF.

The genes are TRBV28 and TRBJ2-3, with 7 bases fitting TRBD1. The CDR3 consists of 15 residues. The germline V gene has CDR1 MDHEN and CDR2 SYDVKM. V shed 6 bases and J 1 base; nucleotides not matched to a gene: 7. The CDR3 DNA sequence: TGTGCCAGCAGACAGGGGTCTTTCGGCACAGATACGCAGTATTTT. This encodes CASRQGSFGTDTQYF.

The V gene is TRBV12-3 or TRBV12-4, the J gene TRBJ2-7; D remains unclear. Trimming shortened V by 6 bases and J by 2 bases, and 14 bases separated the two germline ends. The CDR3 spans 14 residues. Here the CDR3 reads CASSQDPDPYEQYF. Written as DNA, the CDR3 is TGTGCCAGCAGCCAGGACCCCGACCCCTACGAGCAGTACTTC.

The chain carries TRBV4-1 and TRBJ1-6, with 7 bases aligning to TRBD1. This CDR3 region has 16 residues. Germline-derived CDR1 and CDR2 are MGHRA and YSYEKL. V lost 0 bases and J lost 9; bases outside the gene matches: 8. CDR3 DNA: TGCGCCAGCAGCCAAGATCCTTACAGGGGTACTTCACCCCTCCACTTT. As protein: CASSQDPYRGTSPLHF.

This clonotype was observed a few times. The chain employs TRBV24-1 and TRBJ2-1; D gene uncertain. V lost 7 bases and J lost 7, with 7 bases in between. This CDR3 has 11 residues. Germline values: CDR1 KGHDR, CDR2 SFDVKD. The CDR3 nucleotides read TGTGCCACCAGGGACGAAAATGAGCAGTTCTTC. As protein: CATRDENEQFF.

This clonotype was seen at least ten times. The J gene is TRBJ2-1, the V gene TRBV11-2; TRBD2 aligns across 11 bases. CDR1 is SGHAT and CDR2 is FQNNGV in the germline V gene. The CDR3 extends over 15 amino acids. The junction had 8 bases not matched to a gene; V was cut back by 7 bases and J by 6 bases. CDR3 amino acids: CASTLGTSGLNEQFF. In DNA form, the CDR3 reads TGTGCCAGCACCCTAGGGACTAGCGGCCTCAATGAGCAGTTCTTC.

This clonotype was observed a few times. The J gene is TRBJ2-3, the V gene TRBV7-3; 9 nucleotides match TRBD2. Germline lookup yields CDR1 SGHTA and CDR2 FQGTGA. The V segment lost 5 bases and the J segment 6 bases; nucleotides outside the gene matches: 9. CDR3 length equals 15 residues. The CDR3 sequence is CASSQIPSGADTQYF. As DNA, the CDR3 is TGTGCCAGCAGCCAGATCCCTAGCGGGGCGGATACGCAGTATTTT.

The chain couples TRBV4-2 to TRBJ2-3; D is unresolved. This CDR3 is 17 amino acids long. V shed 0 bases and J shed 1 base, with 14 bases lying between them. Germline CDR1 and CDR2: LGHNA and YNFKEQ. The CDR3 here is CASSQDFPTLGTDTQYF. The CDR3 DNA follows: TGTGCCAGCAGCCAAGATTTCCCTACCCTAGGCACAGATACGCAGTATTTT.